These 5 T cell receptor beta chains share one sample of origin, sequenced in a study of blood T cell repertoires in COVID-19. The table came from immunoSEQ multiplex PCR; TCRdb's copy has only in-frame clones and leaves some out. The sample lists over 85,000 clones, roughly 92% occurring once. Sequenced material: peripheral blood. The receptors derive from a woman in her 50s with COVID-19, enrolled during active disease.

The rearrangement links TRBV11-1 to TRBJ2-3; no definite D call. Germline V CDR1 and CDR2: SGHAT, FQDESV (reference sequence). The CDR3 is 12 amino acids. V was shortened by 3 bases and J by 5 bases, with 6 bases between the two germline ends. Here the CDR3 reads CASSFSKDTQYF. In DNA, the CDR3 is TGTGCCAGCAGCTTCTCTAAAGATACGCAGTATTTT.

This rearrangement joins TRBV11-2 to TRBJ2-1; 8 bases line up with TRBD1. The CDR3 is 15 amino acids. The J segment lost 7 bases and the V segment lost 1 base, leaving 6 bases of the junction unmatched. CDR1 SGHAT and CDR2 FQNNGV come from the germline V gene. CDR3: CASSLGQGAFNEQFF. CDR3 bases: TGTGCCAGCAGCTTAGGGCAGGGGGCGTTTAATGAGCAGTTCTTC.

V is TRBV11-2 and J is TRBJ2-1, with a weak D call TRBD1 (5 bases). The V end lost 1 base, the J end lost 4 bases, and 14 bases lay between the germline ends. The CDR3 has 16 amino acids. CDR1 is SGHAT and CDR2 is FQNNGV in the germline V gene. The CDR3 spells CASSLVGPRTYNEQFF. The CDR3 DNA sequence: TGTGCCAGCAGCTTAGTGGGGCCACGAACGTACAATGAGCAGTTCTTC.

V is TRBV7-8 and J is TRBJ1-6; 7 nucleotides match TRBD1. CDR1 and CDR2 from the germline V gene are SGHVS and FQNEAQ. J lost 5 bases, V lost 1 base, and 11 bases had no gene match. This CDR3 spans 18 amino acids. The CDR3 is CASSLEGRGRRDNSPLHF. The CDR3 coding sequence is TGTGCCAGCAGCTTAGAGGGCAGGGGGAGAAGGGATAATTCACCCCTCCACTTT.

The gene calls are TRBV5-1 and TRBJ1-3, with a weak D call TRBD1 (6 bases). The CDR3 totals 15 residues. CDR1 and CDR2 (germline): SGHRS, YFSETQ. Trimming took off 4 bases at V and 2 bases at J, with 13 bases between the two ends. In DNA form, the CDR3 reads TGCGCCAGCAGCCAACAAACAGGGCCTGGAAACACCATATATTTT. Amino acids: CASSQQTGPGNTIYF.